This is a list of T cell receptor beta chains from one sample in a study of identical twins' blood T cells. Each CDR3 protein is one row after TCRdb ran MiXCR on the 5' RACE reads. Among fewer than 450,000 distinct CDR3 sequences listed, roughly 28% were seen once. Material: PBMCs. These receptors came from a woman aged 18-49 years in good health. Each CDR3 is given with its conserved first and last residue. The order of the fields is CDR3 DNA, CDR3 protein, V gene, clone size, D gene, J gene. D genes are given only for firm matches. Clone sizes are given selectively: once, few, many, or a class where the clone is expanded.

TGCAGTGTCACACCCAGGGACTATGGCTACACCTTC,CSVTPRDYGYTF,TRBV20-1,many,.,TRBJ1-2
TGTGCCAGCACCGAACGAACTAGCGGGCGGAGACTCACAGATACGCAGTATTTT,CASTERTSGRRLTDTQYF,TRBV2,.,TRBD2,TRBJ2-3
TGTGCCACCAGCCCCACTAGGGGTCTGGGGAACACTGAAGCTTTCTTT,CATSPTRGLGNTEAFF,TRBV15,.,.,TRBJ1-1
TGCAGCGTCGCGTATGCTATGGGAACTGAAGCTTTCTTT,CSVAYAMGTEAFF,TRBV29-1,few,.,TRBJ1-1
TGTGCCAGCAGCTTAAGACTAGCGGCCAGGGACACCGGGGAGCTGTTTTTT,CASSLRLAARDTGELFF,TRBV5-5,.,TRBD2,TRBJ2-2
TGTGCCAGCAGCCCACAACCGGGACTAGCTTACACAGATACGCAGTATTTT,CASSPQPGLAYTDTQYF,TRBV7-2,.,TRBD2,TRBJ2-3
TGCAGTGCTAGAGATCAGGACAGGGGGATAGGGGAAGCTTTCTTT,CSARDQDRGIGEAFF,TRBV20-1,few,TRBD1,TRBJ1-1
TGCAGCGTGGGGGGCAGGGACACTGAAGCTTTCTTT,CSVGGRDTEAFF,TRBV29-1,few,.,TRBJ1-1
TGTGCCAGTAGTATAATCGGGGACAATTACGAGCAGTACTTC,CASSIIGDNYEQYF,TRBV19,.,.,TRBJ2-7
TGTGCCACCAGCGCTGGAAACACCATATATTTT,CATSAGNTIYF,TRBV10-3,many,.,TRBJ1-3
TGTGCCAGCAGCTATAGGACAGGGGACACCTACGAGCAGTACTTC,CASSYRTGDTYEQYF,TRBV7-8,.,TRBD1,TRBJ2-7
TGTGCCAGCAGCTTAGAGGGTCTCGCAGATACGCAGTATTTT,CASSLEGLADTQYF,TRBV7-9,few,.,TRBJ2-3
TGTGCCAGCAGGAAACCGGGACGCAACTACAATGAGCAGTTCTTC,CASRKPGRNYNEQFF,TRBV7-2,few,.,TRBJ2-1
TGTGCCAGCACCCCGGACCGGGGCCGAACTGAAGCTTTCTTT,CASTPDRGRTEAFF,TRBV5-1,.,.,TRBJ1-1
TGCGCCAGCAGCCGCGGGACTAGCGGGGGGCAATACAATGAGCAGTTCTTC,CASSRGTSGGQYNEQFF,TRBV4-1,few,TRBD2,TRBJ2-1
TGCAGTGCTCGGAAACCAGGGTCGAACACTGGAGCTTTCTTT,CSARKPGSNTGAFF,TRBV20-1,.,.,TRBJ1-1
TGCGCCAGCAATCCAGCGGGCCAAGAGACCCAGTACTTC,CASNPAGQETQYF,TRBV5-1,.,.,TRBJ2-5
TGCGCCAGCAGCGCAGGGGGGAATGATCAGCCCCAGCATTTT,CASSAGGNDQPQHF,TRBV5-1,.,TRBD1,TRBJ1-5
TGTGCCAGCAGCTTAGCGCGTGGGGGTAGCGGCACTGAAGCTTTCTTT,CASSLARGGSGTEAFF,TRBV7-9,.,.,TRBJ1-1
TGTGCCAGCAGACTCCTAGGTGCAGGACATTTCGAGCAGTTCTTC,CASRLLGAGHFEQFF,TRBV12-3/TRBV12-4,.,.,TRBJ2-1
TGTGCCAGCAGTTATGCGTCTAGAGGCACCGGGGAGCTGTTTTTT,CASSYASRGTGELFF,TRBV6-2/TRBV6-3,.,.,TRBJ2-2
TGTGCCAGCAGCCCCGGGACAGGGGAAGTATATGGCTACACCTTC,CASSPGTGEVYGYTF,TRBV7-9,.,TRBD1,TRBJ1-2
TGTGCCGCACACAGGGGAAGCAATCAGCCCCAGCATTTT,CAAHRGSNQPQHF,TRBV6-6,few,TRBD1,TRBJ1-5
TGCGCCAGCAGCCAAAGGGTGTATGGTGAAGCTTTCTTT,CASSQRVYGEAFF,TRBV5-1,.,.,TRBJ1-1